Below, one TCR beta chain is given with its context. Its target is not known. The entry originates in a study of response to subunit inactivated influenza vaccine. TCRdb called the RT-PCR reads again in MiXCR, with one record for every CDR3 protein. This table holds about 500,000 distinct CDR3 sequences, 16% found once. Study-level findings and limits: Seasonal influenza vaccination, on each occasion, was suggested by the authors to recruit few new T cells.

The CDR3 has 15 amino acids. V shed 0 bases and J shed 4 bases, with 12 bases lying between them. The germline gives CDR1 LGHNA, CDR2 YSLEER. The chain employs TRBV4-3 and TRBJ1-2, with a weak D call TRBD1 (5 bases). This TCR was recovered from a man aged 50 to 69 who received an inactivated influenza vaccine. The sequenced sample was CD4+ T cells sorted from PBMCs, obtained around 25 months after vaccination. The CDR3 sequence: CASSQDALGPYGYTF. The CDR3 DNA reads as TGCGCCAGCAGCCAAGATGCCCTGGGACCCTATGGCTACACCTTC.